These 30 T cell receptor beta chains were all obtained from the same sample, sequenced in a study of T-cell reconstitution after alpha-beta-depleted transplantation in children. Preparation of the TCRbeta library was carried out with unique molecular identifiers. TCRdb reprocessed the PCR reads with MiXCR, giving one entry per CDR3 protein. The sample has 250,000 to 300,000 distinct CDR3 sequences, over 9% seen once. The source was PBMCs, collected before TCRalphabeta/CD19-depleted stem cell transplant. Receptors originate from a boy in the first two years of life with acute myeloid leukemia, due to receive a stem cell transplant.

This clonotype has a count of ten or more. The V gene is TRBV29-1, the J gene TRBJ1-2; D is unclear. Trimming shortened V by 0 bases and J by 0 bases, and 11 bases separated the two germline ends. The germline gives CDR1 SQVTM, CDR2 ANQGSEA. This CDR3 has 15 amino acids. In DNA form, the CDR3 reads TGCAGCGTTGAAGATGGTACGGTAGCTAACTATGGCTACACCTTC. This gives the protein CSVEDGTVANYGYTF.

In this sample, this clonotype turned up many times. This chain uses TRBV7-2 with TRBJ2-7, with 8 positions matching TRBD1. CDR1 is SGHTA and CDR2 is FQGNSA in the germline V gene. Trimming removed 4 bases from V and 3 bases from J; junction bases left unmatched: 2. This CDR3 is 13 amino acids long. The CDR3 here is CASSWTGYYEQYF. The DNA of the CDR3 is TGTGCCAGCAGCTGGACAGGGTACTACGAGCAGTACTTC. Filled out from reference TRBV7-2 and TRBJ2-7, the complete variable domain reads GAGVSQSPSNKVTEKGKDVELRCDPISGHTALYWYRQSLGQGLEFLIYFQGNSAPDKSGLPSDRFSAERTGGSVSTLTIQRTQQEDSAVYLCASSWTGYYEQYFGPGTRLTVT.

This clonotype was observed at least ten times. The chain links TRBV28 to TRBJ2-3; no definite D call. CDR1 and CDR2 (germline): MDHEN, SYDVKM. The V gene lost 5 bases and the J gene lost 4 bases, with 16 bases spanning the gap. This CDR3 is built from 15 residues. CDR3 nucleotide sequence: TGTGCCAGCAGTCTTGACCCTTCGACTCCAGATACGCAGTATTTT. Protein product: CASSLDPSTPDTQYF.

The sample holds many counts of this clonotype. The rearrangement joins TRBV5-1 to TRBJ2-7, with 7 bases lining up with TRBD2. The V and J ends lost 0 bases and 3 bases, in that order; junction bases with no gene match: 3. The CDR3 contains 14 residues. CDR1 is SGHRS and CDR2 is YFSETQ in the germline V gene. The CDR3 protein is CASSLVQRGYEQYF. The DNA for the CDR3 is TGCGCCAGCAGCTTGGTCCAGCGGGGCTACGAGCAGTACTTC. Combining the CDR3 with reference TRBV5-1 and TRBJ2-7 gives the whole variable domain KAGVTQTPRYLIKTRGQQVTLSCSPISGHRSVSWYQQTPGQGLQFLFEYFSETQRNKGNFPGRFSGRQFSNSRSEMNVSTLELGDSALYLCASSLVQRGYEQYFGPGTRLTVT.

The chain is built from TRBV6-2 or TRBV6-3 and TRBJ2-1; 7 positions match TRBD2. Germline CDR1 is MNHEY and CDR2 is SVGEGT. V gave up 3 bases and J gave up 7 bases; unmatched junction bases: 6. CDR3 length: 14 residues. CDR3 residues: CASSYQRGFNEQFF. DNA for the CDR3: TGTGCCAGCAGTTATCAGCGGGGTTTTAATGAGCAGTTCTTC.

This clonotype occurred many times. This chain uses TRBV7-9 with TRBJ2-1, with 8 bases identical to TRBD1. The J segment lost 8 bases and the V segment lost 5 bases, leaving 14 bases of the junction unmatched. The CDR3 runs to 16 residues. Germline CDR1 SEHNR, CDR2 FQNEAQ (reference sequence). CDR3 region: CASSVFGTGRKDEQFF. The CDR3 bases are TGTGCCAGCAGCGTATTTGGGACAGGCCGTAAGGATGAGCAGTTCTTC.

DNA of the CDR3: TGTGCCAGCAGTTTAGTGGCAAGCTACAATGAGCAGTTCTTC. Translating gives CASSLVASYNEQFF. This chain uses TRBV27 with TRBJ2-1; D call uncertain. The length of the CDR3 is 14 residues. V lost 2 bases and J 3 bases, leaving 8 bases between the germline ends. Germline CDR1 MNHEY, CDR2 SMNVEV (reference sequence).

The CDR3: CASSPREGWGTEAFF. In nucleotides, the CDR3 is TGCGCCAGCAGCCCGCGAGAAGGTTGGGGCACTGAAGCTTTCTTT. The chain employs TRBV5-1 and TRBJ1-1; D not resolved. The germline CDR1 and CDR2 sequences are SGHRS and YFSETQ. V lost 4 bases and J 4 bases, leaving 17 bases between the germline ends. The CDR3 extends over 15 amino acids.

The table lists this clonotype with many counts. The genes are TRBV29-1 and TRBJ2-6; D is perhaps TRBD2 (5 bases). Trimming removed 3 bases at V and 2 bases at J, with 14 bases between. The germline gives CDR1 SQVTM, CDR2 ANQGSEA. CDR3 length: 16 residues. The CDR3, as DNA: TGCAGCGTTGAGGACTCCTTCCGAACTGGGGCCAACGTCCTGACTTTC. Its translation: CSVEDSFRTGANVLTF.

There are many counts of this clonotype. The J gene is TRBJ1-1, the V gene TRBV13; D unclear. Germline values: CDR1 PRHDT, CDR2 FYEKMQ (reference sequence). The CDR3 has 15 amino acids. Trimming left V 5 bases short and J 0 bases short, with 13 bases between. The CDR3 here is CASSGHGRMNTEAFF. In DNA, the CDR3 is TGTGCCAGCAGCGGCCACGGACGGATGAACACTGAAGCTTTCTTT.

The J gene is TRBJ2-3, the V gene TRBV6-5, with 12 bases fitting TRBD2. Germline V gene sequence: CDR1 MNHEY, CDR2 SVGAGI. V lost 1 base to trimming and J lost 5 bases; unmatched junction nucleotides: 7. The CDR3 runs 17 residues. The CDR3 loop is CASSYYGLAGRRDTQYF. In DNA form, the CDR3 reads TGTGCCAGCAGTTACTACGGACTAGCGGGGCGGAGAGATACGCAGTATTTT.

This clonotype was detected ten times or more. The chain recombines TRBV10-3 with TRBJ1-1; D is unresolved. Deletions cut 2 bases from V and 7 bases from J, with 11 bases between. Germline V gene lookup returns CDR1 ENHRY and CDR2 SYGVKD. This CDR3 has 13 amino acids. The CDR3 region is CAISESIFIEAFF. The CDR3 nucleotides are TGTGCCATCAGTGAGAGTATATTCATTGAAGCTTTCTTT.

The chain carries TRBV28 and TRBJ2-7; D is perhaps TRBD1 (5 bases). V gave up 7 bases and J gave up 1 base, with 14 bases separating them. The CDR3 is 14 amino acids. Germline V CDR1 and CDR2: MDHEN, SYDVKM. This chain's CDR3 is CASTLRAGSYEQYF. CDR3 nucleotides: TGTGCCAGCACCCTTCGGGCAGGGTCCTACGAGCAGTACTTC.

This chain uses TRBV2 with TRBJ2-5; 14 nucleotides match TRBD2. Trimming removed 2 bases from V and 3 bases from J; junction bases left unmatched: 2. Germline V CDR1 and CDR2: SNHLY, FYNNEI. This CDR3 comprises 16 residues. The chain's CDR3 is CASSEPGLAGEETQYF. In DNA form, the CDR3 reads TGTGCCAGCAGTGAACCGGGACTAGCGGGGGAAGAGACCCAGTACTTC. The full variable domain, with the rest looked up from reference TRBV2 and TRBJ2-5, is EPEVTQTPSHQVTQMGQEVILRCVPISNHLYFYWYRQILGQKVEFLVSFYNNEISEKSEIFDDQFSVERPDGSNFTLKIRSTKLEDSAMYFCASSEPGLAGEETQYFGPGTRLLVL.

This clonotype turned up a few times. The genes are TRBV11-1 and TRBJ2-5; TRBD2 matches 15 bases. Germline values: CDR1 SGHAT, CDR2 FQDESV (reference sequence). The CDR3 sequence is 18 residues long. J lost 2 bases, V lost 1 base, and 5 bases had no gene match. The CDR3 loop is CASSLVGLAGGSQETQYF. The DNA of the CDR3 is TGTGCCAGCAGCTTAGTGGGACTAGCGGGGGGATCGCAAGAGACCCAGTACTTC.

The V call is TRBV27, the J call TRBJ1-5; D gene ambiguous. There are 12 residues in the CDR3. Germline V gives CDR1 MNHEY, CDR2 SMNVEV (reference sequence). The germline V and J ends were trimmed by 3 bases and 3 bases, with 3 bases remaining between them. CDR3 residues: CASSFTNQPQHF. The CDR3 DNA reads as TGTGCCAGCAGTTTTACCAATCAGCCCCAGCATTTT.

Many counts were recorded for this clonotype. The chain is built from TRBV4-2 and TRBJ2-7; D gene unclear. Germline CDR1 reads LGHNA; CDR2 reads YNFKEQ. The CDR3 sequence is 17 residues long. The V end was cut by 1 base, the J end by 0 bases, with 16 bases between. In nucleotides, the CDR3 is TGTGCCAGCAGCCAAGTCGCCCACCAGGAGAGCTCCTACGAGCAGTACTTC. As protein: CASSQVAHQESSYEQYF.

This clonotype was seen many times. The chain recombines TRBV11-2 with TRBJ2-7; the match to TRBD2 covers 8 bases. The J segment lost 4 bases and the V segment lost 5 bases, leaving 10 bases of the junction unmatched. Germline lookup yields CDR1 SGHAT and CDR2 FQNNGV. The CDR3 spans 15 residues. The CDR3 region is CASSTSSGRRYEQYF. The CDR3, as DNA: TGTGCCAGCAGCACCTCGAGCGGGAGAAGGTACGAGCAGTACTTC.

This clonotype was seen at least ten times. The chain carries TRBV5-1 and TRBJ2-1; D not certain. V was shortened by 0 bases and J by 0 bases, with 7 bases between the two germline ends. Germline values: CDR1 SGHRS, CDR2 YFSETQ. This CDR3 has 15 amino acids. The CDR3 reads CASSLDQSSYNEQFF. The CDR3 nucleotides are TGCGCCAGCAGCTTGGACCAGAGCTCCTACAATGAGCAGTTCTTC.

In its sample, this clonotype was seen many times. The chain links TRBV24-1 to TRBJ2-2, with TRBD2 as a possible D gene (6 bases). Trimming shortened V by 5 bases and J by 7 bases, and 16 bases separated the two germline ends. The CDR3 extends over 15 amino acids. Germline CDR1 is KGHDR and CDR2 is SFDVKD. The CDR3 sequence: CATSVPGEFGGELFF. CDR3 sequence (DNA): TGTGCCACCAGTGTGCCGGGGGAGTTTGGCGGGGAGCTGTTTTTT.

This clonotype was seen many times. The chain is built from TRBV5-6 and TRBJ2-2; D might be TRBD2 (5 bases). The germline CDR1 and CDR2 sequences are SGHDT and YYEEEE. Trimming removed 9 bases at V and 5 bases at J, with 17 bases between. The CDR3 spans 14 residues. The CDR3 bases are TGTGCCACCGGGGTCGGCGGGTCAACCGGGGAGCTGTTTTTT. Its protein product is CATGVGGSTGELFF.

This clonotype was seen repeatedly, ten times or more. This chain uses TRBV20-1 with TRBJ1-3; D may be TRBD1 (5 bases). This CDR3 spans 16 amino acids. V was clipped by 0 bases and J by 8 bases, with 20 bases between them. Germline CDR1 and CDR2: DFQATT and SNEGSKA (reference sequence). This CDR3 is CSARDPVDIAGHTIYF. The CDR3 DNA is TGCAGTGCTAGAGATCCCGTCGACATCGCAGGGCACACCATATATTTT.

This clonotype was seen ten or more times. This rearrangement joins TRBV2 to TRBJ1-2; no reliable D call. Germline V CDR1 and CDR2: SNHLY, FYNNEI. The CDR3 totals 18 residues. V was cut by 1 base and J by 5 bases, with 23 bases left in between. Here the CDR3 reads CASSEGPSASRIRYGYTF. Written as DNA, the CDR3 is TGTGCCAGCAGTGAAGGGCCCTCTGCTTCTCGAATCAGATATGGCTACACCTTC.

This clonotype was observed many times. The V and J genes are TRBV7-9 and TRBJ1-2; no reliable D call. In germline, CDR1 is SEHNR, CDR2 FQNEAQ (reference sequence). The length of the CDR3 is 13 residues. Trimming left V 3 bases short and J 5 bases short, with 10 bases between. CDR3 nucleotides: TGTGCCAGCAGCTTCGAGGGCAGTTATGGCTACACCTTC. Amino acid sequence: CASSFEGSYGYTF.

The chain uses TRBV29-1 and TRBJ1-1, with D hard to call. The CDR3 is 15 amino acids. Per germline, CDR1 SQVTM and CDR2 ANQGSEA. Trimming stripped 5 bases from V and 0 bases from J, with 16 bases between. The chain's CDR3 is CSVTPSVHLNTEAFF. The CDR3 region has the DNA TGCAGCGTTACCCCCTCGGTCCATTTGAACACTGAAGCTTTCTTT.

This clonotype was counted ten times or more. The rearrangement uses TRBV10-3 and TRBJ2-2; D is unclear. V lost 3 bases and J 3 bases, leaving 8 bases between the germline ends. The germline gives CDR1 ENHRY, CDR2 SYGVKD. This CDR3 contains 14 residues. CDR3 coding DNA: TGTGCCATCAGTGAAGGGTCTCACACCGGGGAGCTGTTTTTT. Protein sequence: CAISEGSHTGELFF.

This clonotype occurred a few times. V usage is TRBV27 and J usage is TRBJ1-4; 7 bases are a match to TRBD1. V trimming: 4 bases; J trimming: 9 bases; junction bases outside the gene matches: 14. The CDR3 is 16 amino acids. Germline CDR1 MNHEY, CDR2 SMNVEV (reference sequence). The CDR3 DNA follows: TGTGCCAGCAGTTCCTACGACAGGGTTGGGAATAAAAAACTGTTTTTT. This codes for CASSSYDRVGNKKLFF.

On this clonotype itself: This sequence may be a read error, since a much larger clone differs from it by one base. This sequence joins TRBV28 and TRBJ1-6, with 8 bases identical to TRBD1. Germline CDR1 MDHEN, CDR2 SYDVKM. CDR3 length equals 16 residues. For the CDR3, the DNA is TGTGCCAGCAGTCTCTGGACAGGGTTCGGTAATTCAACCCTCCACTTT. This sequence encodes CASSLWTGFGNSTLHF.

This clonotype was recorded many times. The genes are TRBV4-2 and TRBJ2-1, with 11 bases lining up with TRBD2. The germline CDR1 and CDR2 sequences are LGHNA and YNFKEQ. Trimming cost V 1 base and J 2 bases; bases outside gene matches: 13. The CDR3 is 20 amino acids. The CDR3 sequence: CASSQVQASGRPWAYNEQFF. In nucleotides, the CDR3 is TGTGCCAGCAGCCAAGTACAGGCTAGCGGGAGGCCATGGGCCTACAATGAGCAGTTCTTC.

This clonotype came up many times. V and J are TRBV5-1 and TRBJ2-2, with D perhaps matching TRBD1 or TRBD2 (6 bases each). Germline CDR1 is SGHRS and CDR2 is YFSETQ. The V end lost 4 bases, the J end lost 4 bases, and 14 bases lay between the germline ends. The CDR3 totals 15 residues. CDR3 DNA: TGCGCCAGCAGCGCAAGGGGGGCGAGCACCGGGGAGCTGTTTTTT. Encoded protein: CASSARGASTGELFF.